This TCR beta chain was documented in a study of T cells in Graves' hyperthyroidism and ophthalmopathy. Patients were excluded because of uncontrolled infection, other autoimmune disease, pregnancy or lactation. This clonotype was recorded a few times. TCR beta CDR3 regions were amplified from RNA. When the TCR CDR3 underwent first-round RT-PCR, the HTBI primer set was used. One entry per CDR3 protein, called by TCRdb with MiXCR from the multiplex PCR reads. The repertoire holds 600,000 to 900,000 distinct CDR3 sequences, with about a sixth as singletons. Germline CDR1 ENHRY, CDR2 SYGVKD. The germline V and J ends were trimmed by 8 bases and 0 bases, with 10 bases remaining between them. The length of the CDR3 is 14 residues.

The sample taken for sequencing was blood. This sequence was found in a man between 18 and 35 years old with Graves' hyperthyroidism. The chain has TRBV10-3 and TRBJ2-2; D is uncertain. CDR3 protein: CAIHADANTGELFF. CDR3 in DNA: TGTGCCATCCACGCGGATGCGAACACCGGGGAGCTGTTTTTT.